The T cell receptor beta chain described here comes from a study of T cells in Graves' hyperthyroidism and ophthalmopathy. TCR beta CDR3 region amplification was performed from RNA transcripts. First-round RT-PCR targeting the TCR CDR3 was performed with the HTBI primer set. One entry per CDR3 protein results from TCRdb running MiXCR on the multiplex PCR reads. The sample has about 520,000 distinct CDR3 sequences; more than 20% are singletons. The CDR3 is made up of 13 amino acids. From germline, CDR1 is LNHDA and CDR2 SQIVND (reference sequence). The ends were cut back, 7 bases at V and 5 bases at J, with 14 bases in the middle. This clonotype was counted many times.

The rearrangement joins TRBV19 to TRBJ1-1; D uncertain. This TCR was recovered from a man younger than 35 with Graves' hyperthyroidism. The source material was blood. The CDR3 protein is CASNPSSGTEAFF. The CDR3 region has the DNA TGTGCCAGTAATCCCTCCTCGGGAACTGAAGCTTTCTTT.